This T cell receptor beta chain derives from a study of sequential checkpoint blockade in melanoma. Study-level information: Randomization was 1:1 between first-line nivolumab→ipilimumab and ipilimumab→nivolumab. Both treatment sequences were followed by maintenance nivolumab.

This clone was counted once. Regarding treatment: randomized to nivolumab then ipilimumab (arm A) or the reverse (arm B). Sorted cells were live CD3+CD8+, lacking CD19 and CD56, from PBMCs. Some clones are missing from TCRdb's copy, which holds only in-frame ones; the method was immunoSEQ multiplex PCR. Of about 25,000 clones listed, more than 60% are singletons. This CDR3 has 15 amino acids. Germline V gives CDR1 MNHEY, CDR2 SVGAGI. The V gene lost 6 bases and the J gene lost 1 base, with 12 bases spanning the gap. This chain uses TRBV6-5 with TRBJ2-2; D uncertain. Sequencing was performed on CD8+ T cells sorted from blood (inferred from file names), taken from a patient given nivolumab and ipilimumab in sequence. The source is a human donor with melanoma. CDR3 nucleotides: TGTGCCAGCAGCGGTGGGCTACTGAACACCGGGGAGCTGTTTTTT. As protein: CASSGGLLNTGELFF.